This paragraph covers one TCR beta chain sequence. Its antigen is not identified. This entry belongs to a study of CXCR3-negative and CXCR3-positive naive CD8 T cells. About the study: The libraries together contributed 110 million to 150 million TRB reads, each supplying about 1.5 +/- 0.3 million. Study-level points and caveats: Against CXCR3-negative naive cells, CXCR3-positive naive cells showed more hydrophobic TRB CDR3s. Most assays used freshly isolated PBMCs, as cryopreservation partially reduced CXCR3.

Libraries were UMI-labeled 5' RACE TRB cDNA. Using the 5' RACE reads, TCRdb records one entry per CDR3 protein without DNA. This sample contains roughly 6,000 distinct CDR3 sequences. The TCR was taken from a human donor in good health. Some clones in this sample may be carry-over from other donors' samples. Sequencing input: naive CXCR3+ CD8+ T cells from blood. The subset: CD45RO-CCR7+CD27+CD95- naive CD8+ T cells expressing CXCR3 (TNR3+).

CDR3: CSVPLAYGELFF. This chain joins TRBV29-1 and TRBJ2-2; TCRdb's D gene call, TRBD2, goes unchecked for lack of DNA. CDR3 size: 12 residues. Per the germline V gene, CDR1 is SQVTM and CDR2 is ANQGSEA.